The following is a T cell receptor beta chain sequence with its context. There is no known antigen for this receptor. No quality values exist for individual bases; no much larger clone is one base distant. Each donor gave one peripheral blood draw, around 0.12 L on average, collected into heparinised tubes. Using a panel that included CD45RO, CCR7, CD25, CD127, CD95 and CD27, naive, central memory, regulatory and stem cell-like memory CD4+ T cells were sorted on a BD FACSAria II. Purity was above 95% for every sorted population. PBMCs were isolated immediately by Lymphoprep density gradient centrifugation and stained directly without culture. So that batch effects would be minimized, each experiment stained and sorted samples in pairs, pairing one healthy donor with one patient. The entire amount of isolated RNA was reverse transcribed using the High Capacity cDNA Reverse Transcription Kit, so the sequenced TCRB transcripts were expressed ones. Deep immunoSEQ sequencing was applied to naive, central memory and regulatory T cell samples, giving an average of roughly 3.6 million total reads per sample. Sorted cells were lysed in RLT buffer, and RNA was extracted using DNase-treated RNeasy Micro or Mini kits according to cell number. Each cell subset was processed separately to prevent cross-contamination, with patient and healthy donor samples processed together. The immunoSEQ multiplex PCR was used to amplify TCRB sequences from cDNA, yielding 87-bp fragments that span the CDR3 region. Amplicons were sequenced on the Illumina HiSeq platform. As for the authors' bioinformatics: Synthetic template baselines were used to correct PCR bias computationally, reads within Hamming distance 2 were collapsed together, and singletons that could not be merged were discarded. By aligning reads against IMGT, V, D and J genes, CDR3 length, and insertions or deletions at six rearrangement sites were assigned. Within each subset, clonotype counts were normalized to sorted cell number, after which true diversity and Gini coefficients were computed with the tcR R package. Repertoire sharing was quantified using the overlap coefficient calculated on TCRB nucleotide sequences. Out-of-frame TCRB sequences from naive cells were analyzed as a proxy for the pre-selection repertoire. TCRdb stores this immuneACCESS table with in-frame sequences only. Part of the clones is absent; in the studies checked, under half of the shortfall reflects unresolved V genes, and no reason is known for the rest. V and J calls and clone size are those listed in that table; D and trimming were worked out from the DNA. The sample table shows some 410,000 clones, and 9.5% to 12% are seen once. The leading ten clones occupy about 0.042% of the sample.

This sample is drawn from a study of beta chain features in type 1 diabetes (dated by TCRdb to about 2018). About the study as a whole: Mean age, gender distribution, total cell number and subset yield did not differ between patients and healthy donors. A total of around 110,000,000 sorted cells were examined across all samples, and RNA yield correlated strongly with the number of cells per subset. The study compared TCRB repertoires of sorted circulating CD4+ T cell subsets between recently diagnosed type 1 diabetes patients and matched healthy donors. Whereas all 30 or so donors provided naive and central memory subsets, regulatory and stem cell-like memory subsets were isolated from just 8 patients and roughly 8 healthy donors. The research as a whole found: HLA sub-analyses involved small numbers of individuals, so any influence of HLA type on TCRB rearrangement remained unresolved. In all four CD4+ subsets, TCRB CDR3 length was moderately but significantly shorter in type 1 diabetes patients. Naive, central memory and regulatory TCRB repertoires appeared more similar among patients than among healthy donors. Because cDNA was sequenced instead of genomic DNA, activated cells with high expression could be over-represented, although the groups did not differ in activation or CD3 levels. Patients with type 1 diabetes made fewer insertions and deleted more nucleotides at VDJ recombination sites, implying thymic rearrangement abnormalities. Shorter templates might have been favored by PCR, but patient and control samples were amplified and corrected together, so both groups would have been affected equally by any skew.

The sequence derives from a woman in her late teens or twenties in good health. The source material was naive CD4+ T cells from blood. In the paper's terms, the cell subset or site label means: true naive CD4+ T cells.

The nucleotide sequence is TGTGCCAGCAGCCAAGACCCAACGAGGGAGACCCAGTACTTC. Protein translation: CASSQDPTRETQYF. The V and J segments used are TRBV7-9 and TRBJ2-5, with no confidently assigned D gene. The CDR3 measures 14 amino acids from cysteine to phenylalanine. Only the CDR3 portion is preserved as DNA: 42 bases, with reading frame beginning at the first base. V loses 5 bases of germline sequence and J loses 5 bases, and the interval between the two ends is 15 bases. The germline V gene encodes CDR1 SEHNR and CDR2 FQNEAQ (reference sequence).